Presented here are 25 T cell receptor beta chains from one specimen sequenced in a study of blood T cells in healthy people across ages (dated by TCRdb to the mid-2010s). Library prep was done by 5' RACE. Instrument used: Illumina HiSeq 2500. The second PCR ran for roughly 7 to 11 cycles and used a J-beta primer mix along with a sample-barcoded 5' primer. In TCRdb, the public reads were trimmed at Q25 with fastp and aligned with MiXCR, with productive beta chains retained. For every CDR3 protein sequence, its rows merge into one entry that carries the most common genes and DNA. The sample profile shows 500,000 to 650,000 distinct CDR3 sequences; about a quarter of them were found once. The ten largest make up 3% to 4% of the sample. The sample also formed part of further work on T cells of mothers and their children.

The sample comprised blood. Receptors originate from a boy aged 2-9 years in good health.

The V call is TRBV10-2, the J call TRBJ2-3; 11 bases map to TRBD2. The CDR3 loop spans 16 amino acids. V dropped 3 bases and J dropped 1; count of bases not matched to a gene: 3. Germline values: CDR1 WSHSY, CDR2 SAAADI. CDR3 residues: CASSDPTSGGTDTQYF. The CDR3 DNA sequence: TGCGCCAGCAGTGACCCGACTAGCGGGGGCACAGATACGCAGTATTTT.

CDR3 DNA: TGTGCCAGCATCCCGGGACTAGGGAACTCTGGGGCCAACGTCCTGACTTTC. It codes for CASIPGLGNSGANVLTF. The chain joins TRBV7-2 to TRBJ2-6; 8 nucleotides agree with TRBD2. The V gene's germline CDR1 is SGHTA and CDR2 FQGNSA. The CDR3 runs to 17 residues. V lost 7 bases, J lost 0 bases, and 8 bases stayed unmatched. Full variable domain (outside the CDR3, taken from reference TRBV7-2 and TRBJ2-6): GAGVSQSPSNKVTEKGKDVELRCDPISGHTALYWYRQSLGQGLEFLIYFQGNSAPDKSGLPSDRFSAERTGGSVSTLTIQRTQQEDSAVYLCASIPGLGNSGANVLTFGAGSRLTVL.

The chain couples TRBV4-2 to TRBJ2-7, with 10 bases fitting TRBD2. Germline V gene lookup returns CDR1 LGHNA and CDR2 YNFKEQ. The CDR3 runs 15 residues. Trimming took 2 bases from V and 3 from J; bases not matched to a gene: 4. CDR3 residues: CASSQRGTSVYEQYF. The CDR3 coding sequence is TGTGCCAGCAGCCAAAGGGGGACTAGCGTCTACGAGCAGTACTTC.

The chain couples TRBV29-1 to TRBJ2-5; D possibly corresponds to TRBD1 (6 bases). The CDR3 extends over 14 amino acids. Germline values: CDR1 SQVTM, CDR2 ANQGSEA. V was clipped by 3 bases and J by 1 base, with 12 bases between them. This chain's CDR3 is CSVDEDSTQETQYF. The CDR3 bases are TGCAGCGTTGACGAGGACAGTACCCAAGAGACCCAGTACTTC.

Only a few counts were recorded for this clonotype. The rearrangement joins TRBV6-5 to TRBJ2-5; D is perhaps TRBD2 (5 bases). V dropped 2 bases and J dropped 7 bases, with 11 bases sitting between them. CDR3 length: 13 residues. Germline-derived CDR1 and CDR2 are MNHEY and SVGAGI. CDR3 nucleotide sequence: TGTGCCAGCAGTTACCGAGCGGCGGGGACCCAGTACTTC. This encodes CASSYRAAGTQYF.

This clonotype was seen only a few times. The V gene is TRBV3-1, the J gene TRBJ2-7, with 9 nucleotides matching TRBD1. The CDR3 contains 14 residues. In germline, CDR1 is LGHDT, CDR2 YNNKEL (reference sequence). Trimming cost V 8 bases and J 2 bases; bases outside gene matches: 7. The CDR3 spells CASGTQGAAYEQYF. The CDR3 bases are TGTGCCAGCGGGACACAGGGGGCTGCCTACGAGCAGTACTTC.

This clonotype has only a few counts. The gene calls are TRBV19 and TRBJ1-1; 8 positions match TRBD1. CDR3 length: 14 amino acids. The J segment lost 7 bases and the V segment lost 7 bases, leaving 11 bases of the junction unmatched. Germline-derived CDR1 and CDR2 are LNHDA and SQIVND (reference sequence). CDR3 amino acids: CASTMSRGQGEAFF. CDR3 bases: TGTGCCAGTACCATGTCCAGGGGGCAGGGTGAAGCTTTCTTT.

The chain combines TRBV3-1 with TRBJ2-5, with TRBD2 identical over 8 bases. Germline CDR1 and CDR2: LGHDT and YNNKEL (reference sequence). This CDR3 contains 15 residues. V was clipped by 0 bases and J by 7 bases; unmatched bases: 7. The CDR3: CASSQDELADGTQYF. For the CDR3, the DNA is TGTGCCAGCAGCCAAGATGAACTAGCGGATGGGACCCAGTACTTC.

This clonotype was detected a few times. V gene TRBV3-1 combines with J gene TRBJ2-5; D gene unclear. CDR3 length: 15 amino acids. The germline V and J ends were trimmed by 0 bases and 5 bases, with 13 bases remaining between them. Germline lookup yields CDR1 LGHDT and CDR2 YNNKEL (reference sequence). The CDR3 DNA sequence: TGTGCCAGCAGCCAAGATCCGTGGCAGTCGGAGACCCAGTACTTC. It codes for CASSQDPWQSETQYF.

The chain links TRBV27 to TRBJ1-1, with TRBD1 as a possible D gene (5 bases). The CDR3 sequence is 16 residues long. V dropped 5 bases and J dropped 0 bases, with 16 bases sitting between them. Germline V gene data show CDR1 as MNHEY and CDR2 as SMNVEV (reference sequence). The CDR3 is CASSPKAGMLNTEAFF. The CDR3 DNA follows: TGTGCCAGCAGTCCAAAAGCAGGGATGCTGAACACTGAAGCTTTCTTT.

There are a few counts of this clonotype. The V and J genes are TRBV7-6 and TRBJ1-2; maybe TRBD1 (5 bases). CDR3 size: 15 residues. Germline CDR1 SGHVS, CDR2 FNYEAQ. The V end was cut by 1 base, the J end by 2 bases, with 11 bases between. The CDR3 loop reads CASSLVSGQNYGYTF. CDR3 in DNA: TGTGCCAGCAGCTTAGTTTCGGGGCAGAACTATGGCTACACCTTC.

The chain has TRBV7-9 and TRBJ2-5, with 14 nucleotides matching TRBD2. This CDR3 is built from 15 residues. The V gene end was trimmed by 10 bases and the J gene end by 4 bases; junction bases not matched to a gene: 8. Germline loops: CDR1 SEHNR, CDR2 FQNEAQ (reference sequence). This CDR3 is CANDGLAGGRETQYF. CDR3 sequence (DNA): TGTGCCAACGACGGACTAGCGGGGGGACGAGAGACCCAGTACTTC.

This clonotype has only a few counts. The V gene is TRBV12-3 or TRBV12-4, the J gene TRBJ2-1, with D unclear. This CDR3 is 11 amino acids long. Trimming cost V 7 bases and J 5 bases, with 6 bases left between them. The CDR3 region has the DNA TGTGCCAGCAACATTAACAATGAGCAGTTCTTC. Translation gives CASNINNEQFF.

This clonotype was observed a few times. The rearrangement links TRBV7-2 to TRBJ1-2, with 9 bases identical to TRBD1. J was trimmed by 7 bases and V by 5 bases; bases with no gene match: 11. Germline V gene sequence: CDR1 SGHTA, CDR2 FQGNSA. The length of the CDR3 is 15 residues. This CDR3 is CASSVTQGAQSGYTF. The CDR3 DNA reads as TGTGCCAGCAGCGTAACACAGGGGGCGCAAAGTGGCTACACCTTC.

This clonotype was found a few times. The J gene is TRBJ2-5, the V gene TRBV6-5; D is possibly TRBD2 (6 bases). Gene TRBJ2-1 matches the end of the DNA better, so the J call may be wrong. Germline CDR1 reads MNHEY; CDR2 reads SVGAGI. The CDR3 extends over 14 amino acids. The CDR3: CASSSLDYLDEQFF. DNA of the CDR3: TGTGCCAGCAGTTCCCTGGACTATCTGGATGAGCAGTTCTTC.

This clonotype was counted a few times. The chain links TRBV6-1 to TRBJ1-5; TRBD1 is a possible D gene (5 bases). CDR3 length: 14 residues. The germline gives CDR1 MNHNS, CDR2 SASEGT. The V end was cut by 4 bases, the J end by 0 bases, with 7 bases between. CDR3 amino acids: CASSGTYSNQPQHF. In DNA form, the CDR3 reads TGTGCCAGCAGTGGGACATATAGCAATCAGCCCCAGCATTTT.

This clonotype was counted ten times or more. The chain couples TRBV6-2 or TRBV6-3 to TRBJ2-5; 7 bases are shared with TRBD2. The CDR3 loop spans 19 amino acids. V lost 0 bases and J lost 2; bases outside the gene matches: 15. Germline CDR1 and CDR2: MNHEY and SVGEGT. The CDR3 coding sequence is TGTGCCAGCAGTTACTCCCCCCGGGGGGTTACCGGACCTCAAGAGACCCAGTACTTC. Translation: CASSYSPRGVTGPQETQYF.

The CDR3: CASSLPRRLGNEQFF. CDR3 nucleotide sequence: TGTGCCAGCAGCTTACCCCGACGACTGGGGAATGAGCAGTTCTTC. This chain uses TRBV7-9 with TRBJ2-5; no clear D. The J call could be wrong; TRBJ2-1 is a better fit for the DNA end. This CDR3 comprises 15 residues. Germline V gives CDR1 SEHNR, CDR2 FQNEAQ (reference sequence).

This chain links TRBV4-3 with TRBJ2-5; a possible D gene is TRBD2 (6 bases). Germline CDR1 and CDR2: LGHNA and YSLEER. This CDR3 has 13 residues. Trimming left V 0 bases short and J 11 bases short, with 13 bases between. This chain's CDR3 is CASSQDTRLEQYF. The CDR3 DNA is TGCGCCAGCAGCCAAGATACGCGACTAGAGCAGTACTTC.

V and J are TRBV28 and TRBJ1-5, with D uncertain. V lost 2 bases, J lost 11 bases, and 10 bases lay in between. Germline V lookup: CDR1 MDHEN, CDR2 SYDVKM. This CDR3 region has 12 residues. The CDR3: CASSLLKTAQHF. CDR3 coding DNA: TGTGCCAGCAGTTTACTCAAAACGGCCCAGCATTTT.

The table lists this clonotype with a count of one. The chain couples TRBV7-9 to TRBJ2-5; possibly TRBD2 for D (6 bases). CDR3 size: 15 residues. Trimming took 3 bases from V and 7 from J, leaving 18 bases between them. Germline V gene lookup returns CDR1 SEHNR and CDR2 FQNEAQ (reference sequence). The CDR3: CASSLELAIKGTQYF. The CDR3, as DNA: TGTGCCAGCAGCTTGGAACTAGCCATCAAAGGGACCCAGTACTTC.

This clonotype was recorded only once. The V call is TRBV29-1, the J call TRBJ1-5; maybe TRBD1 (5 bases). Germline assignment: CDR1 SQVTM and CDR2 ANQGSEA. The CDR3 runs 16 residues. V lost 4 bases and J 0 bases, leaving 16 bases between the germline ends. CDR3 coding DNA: TGCAGCGTTGCTTCAGGGTCTGAATATAGCAATCAGCCCCAGCATTTT. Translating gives CSVASGSEYSNQPQHF.

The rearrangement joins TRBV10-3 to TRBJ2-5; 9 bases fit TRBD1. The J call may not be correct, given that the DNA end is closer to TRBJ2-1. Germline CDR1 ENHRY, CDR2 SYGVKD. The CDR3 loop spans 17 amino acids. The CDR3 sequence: CAISKGNRGRTYNEQFF. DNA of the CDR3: TGTGCCATCTCGAAAGGTAACAGGGGGCGAACCTACAATGAGCAGTTCTTC.

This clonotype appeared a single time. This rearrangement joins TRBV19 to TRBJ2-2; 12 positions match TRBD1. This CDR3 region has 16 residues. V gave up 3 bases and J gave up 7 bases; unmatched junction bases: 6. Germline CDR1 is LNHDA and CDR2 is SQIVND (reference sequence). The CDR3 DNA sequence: TGTGCCAGTAGTATTGCCGGGACAGGGGGCGTCGGGGAGCTGTTTTTT. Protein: CASSIAGTGGVGELFF.

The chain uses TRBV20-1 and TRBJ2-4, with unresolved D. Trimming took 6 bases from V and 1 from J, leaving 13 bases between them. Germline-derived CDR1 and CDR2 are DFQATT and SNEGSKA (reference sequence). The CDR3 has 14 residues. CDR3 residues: CSALSPLAKNIQYF. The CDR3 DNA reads TGCAGTGCCCTTAGCCCTCTTGCCAAAAACATTCAGTACTTC.